Below, 25 T cell receptor beta chains from the same sample are listed, as sequenced in a study of blood T cell repertoires in COVID-19. The assay was immunoSEQ multiplex PCR, and TCRdb's table has in-frame clones only and misses some. The sample gives some 240,000 clones, approximately 90% of which show up once; about 0.8% is in the top ten. The specimen was peripheral blood. These receptors were taken from a man aged 55 to 70 with COVID-19, enrolled during active disease.

V is TRBV5-1 and J is TRBJ2-3; TRBD2 agrees at 7 bases. This CDR3 spans 16 amino acids. V lost 0 bases, J lost 4 bases, and 8 bases stayed unmatched. Germline V gene data show CDR1 as SGHRS and CDR2 as YFSETQ. The CDR3 spells CASSLVHGRAADTQYF. In DNA form, the CDR3 reads TGCGCCAGCAGCTTGGTTCATGGGAGGGCCGCAGATACGCAGTATTTT. The whole variable domain, remainder taken from reference TRBV5-1 and TRBJ2-3, is KAGVTQTPRYLIKTRGQQVTLSCSPISGHRSVSWYQQTPGQGLQFLFEYFSETQRNKGNFPGRFSGRQFSNSRSEMNVSTLELGDSALYLCASSLVHGRAADTQYFGPGTRLTVL.

The J gene is TRBJ1-4, the V gene TRBV27, with D tentatively TRBD1 (5 bases). From germline, CDR1 is MNHEY and CDR2 SMNVEV (reference sequence). V gave up 7 bases and J gave up 16 bases, with 25 bases separating them. The CDR3 loop spans 14 amino acids. In DNA form, the CDR3 reads TGTGCCAGCATCATACAAAGGCGGAGGGGACGTCGGTTTTTT. This encodes CASIIQRRRGRRFF.

V gene TRBV7-9 combines with J gene TRBJ2-2; 10 bases are a match to TRBD1. Germline CDR1 reads SEHNR; CDR2 reads FQNEAQ (reference sequence). CDR3 length: 16 amino acids. The V and J ends lost 5 bases and 2 bases, in that order; junction bases with no gene match: 5. The CDR3 region is CASSRSTGGNTGELFF. CDR3 DNA: TGTGCCAGCAGCCGATCGACAGGGGGCAACACCGGGGAGCTGTTTTTT.

The chain carries TRBV28 and TRBJ2-1; D remains ambiguous. From germline, CDR1 is MDHEN and CDR2 SYDVKM. The CDR3 is made up of 11 amino acids. The V end was cut by 5 bases, the J end by 6 bases, with 5 bases between. CDR3 nucleotide sequence: TGTGCCAGCAGTACAGTCAATGAGCAGTTCTTC. Translated: CASSTVNEQFF. The variable domain in full, with the rest retrieved from reference TRBV28 and TRBJ2-1, is DVKVTQSSRYLVKRTGEKVFLECVQDMDHENMFWYRQDPGLGLRLIYFSYDVKMKEKGDIPEGYSVSREKKERFSLILESASTNQTSMYLCASSTVNEQFFGPGTRLTVL.

The gene calls are TRBV18 and TRBJ1-1; the D gene is possibly TRBD1 (5 bases). Trimming took off 3 bases at V and 3 bases at J, with 14 bases between the two ends. The germline gives CDR1 KGHSH, CDR2 LQKENI. The CDR3 sequence is 15 residues long. This CDR3 reads CASSPWLGGDTEAFF. Written as DNA, the CDR3 is TGTGCCAGCTCACCCTGGCTGGGGGGGGACACTGAAGCTTTCTTT. The variable domain in full, with the rest retrieved from reference TRBV18 and TRBJ1-1, is NAGVMQNPRHLVRRRGQEARLRCSPMKGHSHVYWYRQLPEEGLKFMVYLQKENIIDESGMPKERFSAEFPKEGPSILRIQQVVRGDSAAYFCASSPWLGGDTEAFFGQGTRLTVV.

The chain uses TRBV29-1 and TRBJ1-2; a possible D gene is TRBD1 (5 bases). V dropped 5 bases and J dropped 4 bases, with 11 bases sitting between them. The CDR3 is made up of 12 amino acids. Germline V gene lookup returns CDR1 SQVTM and CDR2 ANQGSEA. This chain's CDR3 is CSVYQGTYGYTF. DNA of the CDR3: TGCAGCGTTTACCAGGGAACCTATGGCTACACCTTC.

This chain uses TRBV2 with TRBJ1-6; D uncertain. The CDR3 loop spans 15 amino acids. Germline CDR1 SNHLY, CDR2 FYNNEI. The ends were cut back, 6 bases at V and 9 bases at J, with 18 bases in the middle. The CDR3 sequence: CASRSLSGWGSPLHF. CDR3 bases: TGTGCCAGCAGAAGCCTCAGCGGTTGGGGTTCACCCCTCCACTTT.

The chain employs TRBV5-1 and TRBJ1-2; 7 bases map to TRBD1. Germline trimming cut 3 bases from V and 4 bases from J; bases unmatched to any gene: 12. This CDR3 is 16 amino acids long. Germline values: CDR1 SGHRS, CDR2 YFSETQ. DNA for the CDR3: TGCGCCAGCAGCTCCACTCCCCGGGACAGCGCCTATGGCTACACCTTC. Translation: CASSSTPRDSAYGYTF.

CDR3 residues: CASSKPLAGELYEQYF. In DNA form, the CDR3 reads TGTGCCAGCAGCAAACCACTAGCGGGGGAACTCTACGAGCAGTACTTC. The J gene is TRBJ2-7, the V gene TRBV5-6; 11 positions agree with TRBD2. The CDR3 is 16 residues long. The ends lost 4 bases at V and 3 bases at J; junction bases unmatched: 9. Germline V gives CDR1 SGHDT, CDR2 YYEEEE.

The rearrangement joins TRBV7-9 to TRBJ2-1, with 8 bases identical to TRBD1. CDR3 length equals 15 residues. V was pared by 8 bases and J by 3 bases, with 9 bases of the junction left unmatched. Per the germline V gene, CDR1 is SEHNR and CDR2 is FQNEAQ (reference sequence). CDR3 region: CASAPDRVIYNEQFF. The CDR3 nucleotides are TGTGCCAGCGCCCCGGACAGGGTGATCTACAATGAGCAGTTCTTC.

The chain recombines TRBV10-3 with TRBJ2-7; 12 bases are a match to TRBD1. Germline values: CDR1 ENHRY, CDR2 SYGVKD. The V and J ends lost 3 bases and 7 bases, in that order; junction bases with no gene match: 10. There are 16 residues in the CDR3. CDR3 coding DNA: TGTGCCATCAGTGACTGGGACAGGGGGCGCCTGGGTGAGCAGTACTTC. Its protein product is CAISDWDRGRLGEQYF.

V is TRBV4-2 and J is TRBJ2-5; D remains unclear. The CDR3 extends over 13 amino acids. Germline loops: CDR1 LGHNA, CDR2 YNFKEQ. Trimming removed 0 bases at V and 5 bases at J, with 7 bases between. The CDR3 loop reads CASSQDRRETQYF. The CDR3 DNA reads as TGTGCCAGCAGCCAAGATCGTCGGGAGACCCAGTACTTC.

This clone has a single count. The rearrangement uses TRBV13 and TRBJ2-7; a weak D match, TRBD2 (6 bases). Germline CDR1 PRHDT, CDR2 FYEKMQ (reference sequence). V lost 6 bases, J lost 0 bases, and 12 bases lay in between. This CDR3 contains 14 residues. Written as DNA, the CDR3 is TGTGCCAGCAGTTCCGGGACTGGCTCCTACGAGCAGTACTTC. Translated: CASSSGTGSYEQYF.

The V call is TRBV28, the J call TRBJ2-5; D remains unclear. The CDR3 has 15 residues. The V end was cut by 2 bases, the J end by 2 bases, with 12 bases between. CDR1 is MDHEN, CDR2 SYDVKM, per germline. The DNA for the CDR3 is TGTGCCAGCAGTTTAGGCCTGGGCCAACAAGAGACCCAGTACTTC. Amino acid sequence: CASSLGLGQQETQYF.

This clone appeared once. This chain uses TRBV3-1 (or the pseudogene TRBV3-2) with TRBJ2-7; D is possibly TRBD1 (6 bases). The CDR3 consists of 15 residues. V was trimmed by 3 bases and J by 5 bases, leaving 17 bases between them. Germline V gene data show CDR1 as LGHDT and CDR2 as YNNKEL (reference sequence). The CDR3 loop reads CASSQQPDSTNEQYF. The CDR3 DNA reads as TGTGCCAGCAGCCAGCAACCGGACAGCACCAACGAGCAGTACTTC.

The chain is built from TRBV11-2 and TRBJ2-7; 15 nucleotides line up with TRBD2. CDR3 length: 17 amino acids. V lost 4 bases and J lost 3; bases outside the gene matches: 7. In germline, CDR1 is SGHAT, CDR2 FQNNGV. This CDR3 is CASSSGLAGGSDYEQYF. The CDR3 coding sequence is TGTGCCAGCAGCTCAGGACTAGCGGGAGGGTCAGACTACGAGCAGTACTTC.

The chain joins TRBV6-2 or TRBV6-3 to TRBJ2-3; 10 bases are shared with TRBD1. Per germline, CDR1 MNHEY and CDR2 SVGEGT. The CDR3 consists of 16 residues. V dropped 0 bases and J dropped 6; count of bases not matched to a gene: 6. CDR3 sequence (DNA): TGTGCCAGCAGTTACTCAGTGGACAGGGGGTGGGATACGCAGTATTTT. Protein sequence: CASSYSVDRGWDTQYF.

The J gene is TRBJ1-6, the V gene TRBV27; D ambiguous. Germline CDR1 reads MNHEY; CDR2 reads SMNVEV (reference sequence). Trimming pared 3 bases from V and 7 bases from J, leaving 10 bases between. The CDR3 totals 14 residues. CDR3 loop: CASSFRAANSPLHF. In nucleotides, the CDR3 is TGTGCCAGCAGTTTCCGAGCGGCCAATTCACCCCTCCACTTT.

The chain employs TRBV5-4 and TRBJ2-7; 10 bases are shared with TRBD1. CDR3 size: 15 residues. The V gene's germline CDR1 is SGHNT and CDR2 YYREEE (reference sequence). J was trimmed by 3 bases and V by 4 bases; bases with no gene match: 7. The CDR3 DNA sequence: TGTGCCAGCAGCCCCGACAGGGGGCGAAACTACGAGCAGTACTTC. This encodes CASSPDRGRNYEQYF.

This clone occurred once. The V and J genes are TRBV3-1 (or the pseudogene TRBV3-2) and TRBJ1-2, with 9 bases lining up with TRBD1. The CDR3 extends over 16 amino acids. The junction had 11 bases not matched to a gene; V was cut back by 4 bases and J by 5 bases. The germline V gene encodes CDR1 LGHDT and CDR2 YNNKEL (reference sequence). DNA of the CDR3: TGTGCCAGCAGCCGGGGGACGGGACAGGGTAATTATGGCTACACCTTC. This translates into CASSRGTGQGNYGYTF.

V gene TRBV6-5 combines with J gene TRBJ1-5; D is perhaps TRBD1 (5 bases). V gave up 6 bases and J gave up 0 bases, with 12 bases separating them. Looked up from germline, CDR1 is MNHEY and CDR2 is SVGAGI. The CDR3 loop spans 15 amino acids. The CDR3 nucleotides read TGTGCCAGCAGCGCCGACAGACTTAGCAATCAGCCCCAGCATTTT. Protein product: CASSADRLSNQPQHF.

The V and J genes are TRBV6-5 and TRBJ2-7; D is possibly TRBD1 (7 bases). Germline V CDR1 and CDR2: MNHEY, SVGAGI. This CDR3 contains 15 residues. Deletions cut 0 bases from V and 6 bases from J, with 15 bases between. In DNA form, the CDR3 reads TGTGCCAGCAGTTACTCGAATAGCAGGGGGGCCGAGCAGTACTTC. Its translation: CASSYSNSRGAEQYF.

The chain is built from TRBV6-5 and TRBJ2-7; 7 bases match TRBD2. Germline V gene data show CDR1 as MNHEY and CDR2 as SVGAGI. There are 14 residues in the CDR3. V was clipped by 6 bases and J by 4 bases; unmatched bases: 9. The CDR3 nucleotides read TGTGCCAGCAGGGGGAGACGGGAGGCATACGAGCAGTACTTC. The encoded protein is CASRGRREAYEQYF.

This clone was observed once. This chain connects TRBV11-2 to TRBJ2-7; TRBD2 matches 7 bases. CDR1 is SGHAT and CDR2 is FQNNGV in the germline V gene. The ends lost 2 bases at V and 5 bases at J; junction bases unmatched: 12. The CDR3 totals 16 residues. The DNA for the CDR3 is TGTGCCAGCAGCTTATGGGGGAGGGTTCAAGGCCACGAGCAGTACTTC. As protein: CASSLWGRVQGHEQYF.

V gene TRBV27 combines with J gene TRBJ2-7; no definite D call. The CDR3 is 14 residues long. V was shortened by 0 bases and J by 1 base, with 7 bases between the two germline ends. CDR1 and CDR2 from the germline V gene are MNHEY and SMNVEV (reference sequence). CDR3 DNA: TGTGCCAGCAGTTTATCTCCAGGTTCCTACGAGCAGTACTTC. Amino acids: CASSLSPGSYEQYF.